This record looks at one T cell receptor beta chain sequence and its context. The identical CDR3 is also encoded by other nucleotide sequences in the sample. CDR1 is MDHEN and CDR2 is SYDVKM in the germline V gene. After removal of 3 bases from V and 5 bases from J, the junction contained 2 bases not matched to a gene. The CDR3 totals 13 residues. The sample is drawn from a study of blood T cell repertoires in COVID-19. Data came from immunoSEQ multiplex PCR; TCRdb stores just in-frame clones and leaves some out. The sample has 250,000 to 400,000 clones, about 85% seen once. This receptor was obtained from a woman aged 30 to 39 who had been exposed to COVID-19. The sequencing input was PBMCs or T cells enriched from blood (not recorded which). V usage is TRBV28 and J usage is TRBJ1-2, with 8 bases lining up with TRBD1. For the CDR3, the DNA is TGTGCCAGCAGTTTGCAGGGGGCTTATGGCTACACCTTC. Translation gives CASSLQGAYGYTF.